This T cell receptor (beta chain) was sequenced during a study of T cells after yellow fever vaccination. About the research overall: Some fractions had low cell numbers, and these were prepared with SMART-Seq v4 Ultra Low Input.

There are many counts of this clonotype. The study made its TCR cDNA through 5'RACE template switching. That step introduced a universal primer site along with UMIs. One entry per CDR3 protein results from TCRdb running MiXCR on the 5' RACE reads. The data show tens of thousands of distinct CDR3 sequences, with under 9.5% seen just once and approximately 28% held by the top ten. This material consisted of CD8+ T cells sorted from PBMCs, taken roughly 10 days after the first yellow fever vaccination. The source is a man in his late teens or twenties who received the YFV17D yellow fever vaccine.

The CDR3 loop reads CASSQESSTVYEQYF. The CDR3 DNA is TGCGCCAGCAGCCAAGAGTCAAGCACGGTCTACGAGCAGTACTTC. This chain connects TRBV4-3 to TRBJ2-7; no clear D gene. The germline V gene has CDR1 LGHNA and CDR2 YSLEER. Trimming removed 0 bases at V and 3 bases at J, with 12 bases between. This CDR3 has 15 residues.